A single T cell receptor (beta chain) is shown here with its context. The antigen is unknown. The source of the sample is a study of cytomegalovirus exposure and HLA in healthy donors. Study-wide points: Segments of the TCR beta V type were, in most cases, productive about 87% or about 30% of the time in an earlier analysis. By a later analysis, the bulk of CMV-associated TCR beta chains appeared HLA-restricted. Cytomegalovirus-associated status was assigned to approximately 160 TCR beta chains. Solely CMV serostatus was available to characterize immune exposure.

This CDR3 has 17 residues. Germline assignment: CDR1 MNHNS and CDR2 SASEGT. The V and J ends lost 1 base and 4 bases respectively, with 19 bases between them. The PCR used 60 Vbeta and 13 Jbeta primers. Sequenced by immunoSEQ multiplex PCR; TCRdb stores in-frame clones only, minus some. The repertoire has 140,000 or so clones, more than 60% of them found once; the top ten carry under 7.5%. Source material: PBMCs. This receptor was taken from a woman between 55 and 75 years old in good health and CMV-seronegative. The chain uses TRBV6-1 and TRBJ1-2; TRBD1 is a possible D gene (5 bases). CDR3 DNA: TGTGCCAGCAGTGAAGACCGGAGCGCGGGGACGGGCTATGGCTACACCTTC. Protein sequence: CASSEDRSAGTGYGYTF.